The clone carrying this T cell receptor (beta chain) was recorded only once. This specimen comes from a study of T cell responses to AZD1222 COVID-19 vaccine. Measured with immunoSEQ multiplex PCR; TCRdb has only the in-frame clones, and not every one. The table shows over 100,000 clones, with about 90% occurring only once. This receptor was identified in an adult in good health. Material: peripheral blood, obtained on day 0 of AZD1222 vaccination.

The CDR3 reads CASTQGYTEAFF. The CDR3 DNA reads TGTGCCAGTACCCAAGGTTACACTGAAGCTTTCTTT. This sequence joins TRBV19 and TRBJ1-1, with D hard to call. The CDR3 loop spans 12 amino acids. Trimming cost V 7 bases and J 3 bases, with 9 bases left between them. CDR1 is LNHDA, CDR2 SQIVND, per germline (reference sequence).